The clone carrying this TCR beta chain is a singleton in its sample. Antigen: not known. The data were taken from a study of T cell responses to AZD1222 COVID-19 vaccine. Background on the study: Investigators merged groups given second doses at roughly 4 or roughly 12 weeks. Study outcomes and limitations: Without day 14 samples, only post-peak T cell repertoires were studied. Clonal diversity was possibly underestimated; the donors were predominantly white British and more often female. Nearly half of spike-specific TCRs reportedly target unmutated variant regions.

The method was immunoSEQ multiplex PCR; TCRdb's version includes in-frame clones alone and lacks a portion of them. The sample includes approximately 130,000 clones, 92% seen only once; the top ten take over 0.95%. The CDR3 is made up of 13 amino acids. Trimming stripped 6 bases from V and 6 bases from J, with 11 bases between. Germline CDR1 LNHDA, CDR2 SQIVND (reference sequence). The sample consisted of peripheral blood, taken on day 0 of AZD1222 vaccination. The chain links TRBV19 to TRBJ1-4, with D tentatively TRBD1 (6 bases). The sequence came from an adult in good health. CDR3 sequence (DNA): TGTGCCAGTAGCCGGGACACCGATGAAAAACTGTTTTTT. Its translation is CASSRDTDEKLFF.